The present T cell receptor beta chain was sequenced within a study of T-cell memory formation after mild COVID-19 (dated by TCRdb to about 2021). With regard to the full study: TCR sequence clusters from the two donors were found to be largely donor specific. Two young, previously healthy adult volunteers, one female and one male, were included in the cohort. In a couple of donors, T-cell clones that expanded and contracted after mild COVID-19 were tracked by sequencing TCRalpha and TCRbeta repertoires over time.

Instrument on record: Illumina NovaSeq 6000. cDNA libraries for TCRalpha and TCRbeta were prepared by 5'RACE using constant-segment primers, with sample barcodes and unique molecular identifiers added. Trizol reagent was used to extract RNA from every sample. Libraries were amplified in two PCR steps, with a second sample barcode and Illumina TruSeq adapters added in the second step. Sequencing of libraries was performed on an Illumina NovaSeq with 2 x 150 bp paired-end reads. The source study handled its data this way. Reads were demultiplexed and collapsed into UMI-guided consensus sequences with migec v1.2.7. Using mixcr v2.1.11, UMI consensuses were aligned to TRA and TRB V and J templates and then assembled into clonotypes. Clonotypes were classified as expanded or contracted when called significant by both edgeR and NoisET, with noise models trained on biological replicates. For edgeR calls, the thresholds were a false discovery rate-adjusted p below 0.01 and a log2 fold-change of 1. As an exploratory analysis of dynamics, max-normalized trajectories of the 1000 most abundant clonotypes were examined with PCA combined with hierarchical clustering. Separately sequenced CD4+ and CD8+ repertoires were used to assign a CD4 or CD8 phenotype to each responding clone. The public reads were run again by TCRdb, first through fastp at Q25 and then through MiXCR, and only productive beta chains were kept. Each record represents a unique CDR3 protein, reported with the most common genes and DNA among its rows. TCRdb's processing, not the authors' own work, is the source of the V and J calls. The sample records 140,000 to 150,000 distinct CDR3 sequences, 20% to 25% of which are singletons. The ten top clones hold approximately 25% of the sample.

This clonotype was seen many times. It lacks a known antigen. Per-base quality was not reported, and no clone a single base away is much larger than it. Results and caveats for the whole study, not just this receptor: From day 15 to 85, contracting clones showed balanced CD4/CD8 phenotypes, whereas a second wave of clones that expanded from day 15 to 37 leaned towards CD4+. Only two mild cases were covered by the study, and larger cohorts that include severe cases with pre-infection samples were considered necessary. The second-wave clones that peaked on day 37 were not confirmed to be SARS-CoV-2 specific. Some responding clones were detected in pre-infection memory, which suggested that pre-existing cross-reactive memory T cells had joined the SARS-CoV-2 response. Contracting CD4+ clones were located mainly in the CM and EM memory subsets, whereas CD8+ clones were found to be enriched in EMRA.

PBMCs were isolated by Ficoll-Paque density gradient centrifugation. Input material: PBMCs or a T cell subset sorted from them (not recorded which). The TCR sequence derives from an adult woman who had mild COVID-19 (a few samples of this study predate the infection). The sample titles of this study are shuffled in the database, so cell type and time point are left out; the donor was told from shared clones.

The CDR3 in this case is CASTPGTGDTGELFF. The DNA sequence is TGTGCCAGCACCCCCGGGACAGGGGACACCGGGGAGCTGTTTTTT. The V gene is TRBV7-7 and the J gene is TRBJ2-2, and 10 junctional nucleotides match TRBD1. CDR1 is given as SSHAT and CDR2 as FNYEAQ, both from the germline V gene (reference sequence). The V end gives up 7 bases and the J end 3 bases, leaving 5 bases in the junction not matched to a gene. Reading from cysteine to phenylalanine, the CDR3 counts 15 amino acids. This entry keeps only the CDR3 DNA: 45 bases, framed from base 1.